The clone carrying this T cell receptor beta chain was seen more than once but under ten times. Every sample had a minimum of 6.5 million PBMCs isolated. Using a J-beta primer mix together with a sample-barcoded 5' primer, a second PCR was run for roughly 7 to 12 cycles. TCRdb analysed the 5' RACE reads with MiXCR anew, one entry per CDR3 protein. Seen here are hundreds of thousands of distinct CDR3 sequences, 20% to 30% observed once, and the top ten hold 9.4%. These data originate in a study of blood T cells in healthy people across ages. These data also featured in a second study, about T cells of mothers and their children. According to that study: In each mother, TCR beta CDR3 reads exceeded 9.5 million; in each child, they numbered some 3 million.

Sequencing used blood. The TCR was taken from a boy younger than 18 in good health.

CDR3 protein: CASSLVAGVAHEQYF. For the CDR3, the DNA is TGTGCCAGCAGCTTAGTAGCGGGAGTGGCCCACGAGCAGTACTTC. The V gene is TRBV13, the J gene TRBJ2-7; TRBD2 matches at 9 bases. V gave up 1 base and J gave up 5 bases; unmatched junction bases: 6. The CDR3 totals 15 residues. The germline V gene has CDR1 PRHDT and CDR2 FYEKMQ (reference sequence).